A single sample is the source of the 26 T cell receptor beta chains below, sequenced in a study of T cells in Graves' hyperthyroidism and ophthalmopathy. Amplification targeted TCR beta CDR3 regions from RNA transcripts. When the TCR CDR3 underwent first-round RT-PCR, the HTBI primer set was used. MiXCR was run by TCRdb on the multiplex PCR reads, yielding one entry per CDR3 protein. Here the sample spans 500,000 to 800,000 distinct CDR3 sequences, roughly 15% being singletons. The sample was blood. These receptors all come from a woman in her fifties or sixties with Graves' ophthalmopathy.

The chain links TRBV28 to TRBJ1-2, with D possibly matching TRBD1 (5 bases). Trimming removed 5 bases at V and 4 bases at J, with 14 bases between. Looked up from germline, CDR1 is MDHEN and CDR2 is SYDVKM. The length of the CDR3 is 14 residues. This CDR3 reads CASSPTGVLYGYTF. The CDR3 DNA is TGTGCCAGCAGTCCAACAGGAGTCCTCTATGGCTACACCTTC.

There are many counts of this clonotype. V gene TRBV28 combines with J gene TRBJ2-1; D is uncertain. With 4 bases removed from V and 0 bases from J, the gap between germline ends came to 13 bases. Germline loops: CDR1 MDHEN, CDR2 SYDVKM. This CDR3 region has 16 residues. The CDR3 nucleotides read TGTGCCAGCAGTTCCCATGACGGACGCTCCTACAATGAGCAGTTCTTC. Translated, it gives CASSSHDGRSYNEQFF.

This clonotype was detected many times. V gene TRBV11-2 combines with J gene TRBJ2-7; 8 nucleotides agree with TRBD1. Germline CDR1 and CDR2: SGHAT and FQNNGV. Trimming took 5 bases from V and 4 from J; bases not matched to a gene: 13. The CDR3 length is 16 residues. The CDR3 region has the DNA TGTGCCAGCAGCCCGACCCAGGGGGCGCATTCATACGAGCAGTACTTC. Its translation is CASSPTQGAHSYEQYF.

This clonotype occurred many times. This chain joins TRBV10-3 and TRBJ2-7, with unresolved D. V lost 4 bases to trimming and J lost 4 bases, with 11 bases between them. Germline V gene data show CDR1 as ENHRY and CDR2 as SYGVKD. This CDR3 has 13 amino acids. The CDR3 spells CAISGAGKYEQYF. CDR3 sequence (DNA): TGTGCCATCAGTGGGGCAGGTAAATACGAGCAGTACTTC.

J is TRBJ1-2 and V is TRBV7-9; 7 bases fit TRBD1. V lost 0 bases and J lost 2; bases outside the gene matches: 6. The CDR3 runs to 16 residues. Germline CDR1 SEHNR, CDR2 FQNEAQ (reference sequence). The CDR3 sequence: CASSLAFGRGNYGYTF. The CDR3 DNA is TGTGCCAGCAGCTTAGCGTTTGGCAGGGGGAACTATGGCTACACCTTC.

This clonotype was observed many times. The chain is built from TRBV7-3 and TRBJ2-1; 9 bases match TRBD2. The V segment lost 2 bases and the J segment 5 bases; nucleotides outside the gene matches: 10. CDR1 and CDR2 (germline): SGHTA, FQGTGA. The CDR3 sequence is 17 residues long. CDR3 region: CASSLWSSGTLDNEQFF. In DNA form, the CDR3 reads TGTGCCAGCAGCTTATGGTCTAGCGGGACCTTGGACAATGAGCAGTTCTTC.

This clonotype has only a few counts. The chain recombines TRBV10-3 with TRBJ2-2, with 8 bases aligning to TRBD2. This CDR3 spans 19 amino acids. The J segment lost 6 bases and the V segment lost 8 bases, leaving 23 bases of the junction unmatched. The germline gives CDR1 ENHRY, CDR2 SYGVKD. The CDR3: CAILDRLAGSMRGAGELFF. In nucleotides, the CDR3 is TGTGCCATCTTAGATCGGCTAGCGGGTTCGATGAGAGGAGCCGGGGAGCTGTTTTTT.

This clonotype was found many times. DNA for the CDR3: TGTGCCAGCAGTTTATCGACCCTGGGACAGCTCTCGGTCTATGGCTACACCTTC. Protein sequence: CASSLSTLGQLSVYGYTF. J is TRBJ1-2 and V is TRBV28; 7 nucleotides agree with TRBD1. Germline V gene data show CDR1 as MDHEN and CDR2 as SYDVKM. The CDR3 contains 18 residues. The J segment lost 4 bases and the V segment lost 1 base, leaving 15 bases of the junction unmatched.

There are a few counts of this clonotype. The CDR3 end shows no conserved phenylalanine or tryptophan, and so a read error is likely. This chain uses TRBV3-1 with TRBJ2-1, with D uncertain. Germline CDR1 and CDR2: LGHDT and YNNKEL (reference sequence). There are 15 residues in the CDR3. V lost 1 base, J lost 4 bases, and 11 bases lay in between. CDR3 sequence (DNA): TGTGCCAGCAGCCAAGTCGCTCATAGTTACAATGAGCAGTTCTCC. This sequence encodes CASSQVAHSYNEQFS.

This clonotype was seen many times. In nucleotides, the CDR3 is TGTGCCAGCAGTCGGCGTTGGGGGCGGTTGAACACTGAAGCTTTCTTT. Translated: CASSRRWGRLNTEAFF. The gene calls are TRBV12-3 or TRBV12-4 and TRBJ1-1; tentatively, D is TRBD1 (6 bases). CDR3 length: 16 residues. The V gene lost 5 bases and the J gene lost 0 bases, with 16 bases spanning the gap.

This clonotype has more than one count but fewer than ten. The rearrangement joins TRBV20-1 to TRBJ2-3; D ambiguous. The ends were cut back, 6 bases at V and 0 bases at J, with 13 bases in the middle. Per germline, CDR1 DFQATT and CDR2 SNEGSKA (reference sequence). CDR3 length equals 14 residues. CDR3 DNA: TGCAGTGCCATAGCTGCCTCTAGCACAGATACGCAGTATTTT. Protein sequence: CSAIAASSTDTQYF.

This clonotype was seen many times. The chain combines TRBV28 with TRBJ2-5, with a weak D call TRBD1 (5 bases). CDR1 and CDR2 from the germline V gene are MDHEN and SYDVKM. The CDR3 has 13 amino acids. Trimming shortened V by 4 bases and J by 3 bases, and 9 bases separated the two germline ends. The CDR3 reads CASSSRTKETQYF. The DNA for the CDR3 is TGTGCCAGCAGTTCCCGGACAAAAGAGACCCAGTACTTC.

This clonotype was detected ten times or more. The genes are TRBV7-3 and TRBJ2-3, with 12 bases that match TRBD2. V lost 3 bases and J lost 4; bases outside the gene matches: 5. The CDR3 runs to 16 residues. Germline CDR1 SGHTA, CDR2 FQGTGA. This CDR3 is CASSLLAGGPPDTQYF. As DNA, the CDR3 is TGTGCCAGCAGCTTGCTAGCGGGAGGGCCTCCAGATACGCAGTATTTT.

This clonotype has more than one count but fewer than ten. It may be a read error: a sequence one base away is much more abundant. The V gene is TRBV7-2, the J gene TRBJ2-7; 13 positions match TRBD2. CDR3 length: 17 residues. Germline V gene sequence: CDR1 SGHTA, CDR2 FQGNSA. V was pared by 5 bases and J by 9 bases, with 16 bases of the junction left unmatched. CDR3 residues: CASSPYSGTSGKGGQYF. In DNA form, the CDR3 reads TGTGCCAGCAGCCCCTATTCCGGGACTAGCGGGAAAGGCGGGCAGTACTTC.

This clonotype showed up many times. This chain connects TRBV30 to TRBJ2-3; unclear D gene. This CDR3 has 13 amino acids. V dropped 3 bases and J dropped 2 bases, with 9 bases sitting between them. The germline V gene has CDR1 GTSNPN and CDR2 SVGIG (reference sequence). CDR3 amino acids: CAWRTGFTDTQYF. The CDR3 coding sequence is TGTGCCTGGAGAACGGGCTTCACAGATACGCAGTATTTT.

This clonotype was observed a few times. The V gene is TRBV5-5, the J gene TRBJ1-2; maybe TRBD1 (5 bases). Germline V gives CDR1 SGHKS, CDR2 YYEKEE (reference sequence). Trimming took off 4 bases at V and 4 bases at J, with 20 bases between the two ends. This CDR3 contains 16 residues. This CDR3 is CASSLTRAGGVYGYTF. The DNA of the CDR3 is TGTGCCAGCAGCCTCACCAGGGCCGGGGGGGTCTATGGCTACACCTTC.

This clonotype was detected a few times. Here the CDR3 reads CSVEDKEGQNTEAFF. Written as DNA, the CDR3 is TGCAGCGTTGAAGATAAAGAGGGTCAGAACACTGAAGCTTTCTTT. The chain uses TRBV29-1 and TRBJ1-1; no definite D call. The V end was cut by 0 bases, the J end by 1 base, with 12 bases between. This CDR3 has 15 amino acids. From germline, CDR1 is SQVTM and CDR2 ANQGSEA.

At least ten counts were recorded for this clonotype. The chain is built from TRBV5-1 and TRBJ2-3; D is unclear. The V end lost 0 bases, the J end lost 2 bases, and 7 bases lay between the germline ends. The CDR3 extends over 14 amino acids. Germline V gene sequence: CDR1 SGHRS, CDR2 YFSETQ. CDR3 bases: TGCGCCAGCAGCTTGGTAGACCTCACAGATACGCAGTATTTT. Protein sequence: CASSLVDLTDTQYF.

The chain has TRBV13 and TRBJ2-5; D perhaps matches TRBD1 (5 bases). The germline V and J ends were trimmed by 1 base and 7 bases, with 16 bases remaining between them. CDR3 length: 15 amino acids. Germline V CDR1 and CDR2: PRHDT, FYEKMQ (reference sequence). The CDR3 protein is CASSLAPGIKGTQYF. Here the CDR3 DNA reads TGTGCCAGCAGCTTAGCGCCAGGGATTAAAGGGACCCAGTACTTC.

This clonotype was seen only a few times. The gene calls are TRBV11-3 and TRBJ1-1, with D maybe TRBD1 (5 bases). This CDR3 comprises 16 residues. Per the germline V gene, CDR1 is SGHNT and CDR2 is YENEEA. Trimming removed 5 bases from V and 0 bases from J, with 16 bases in between. The DNA for the CDR3 is TGTGCCAGCAGCCCGGGGGTGGTGGACTTGAACACTGAAGCTTTCTTT. This encodes CASSPGVVDLNTEAFF.

This clonotype was seen ten or more times. V gene TRBV6-1 combines with J gene TRBJ2-3; 9 bases match TRBD2. J was trimmed by 5 bases and V by 6 bases; bases with no gene match: 9. The germline gives CDR1 MNHNS, CDR2 SASEGT. This CDR3 region has 15 residues. The CDR3 coding sequence is TGTGCCAGCAGACAAGTAGCGGGAGCAGTAGATACGCAGTATTTT. Protein product: CASRQVAGAVDTQYF.

As for this clonotype: A much larger clonotype is one base distant, so this may be a read error. This chain uses TRBV6-1 with TRBJ2-1; the match to TRBD2 covers 7 bases. V was pared by 10 bases and J by 5 bases, with 11 bases of the junction left unmatched. This CDR3 contains 14 residues. Germline assignment: CDR1 MNHNS and CDR2 SASEGT. CDR3 region: CAIRGGPNHNEQFF. The CDR3 bases are TGTGCCATCCGGGGAGGGCCCAATCACAATGAGCAGTTCTTC.

At least ten counts were recorded for this clonotype. The CDR3 region is CASNSGTGMRNEQFF. DNA for the CDR3: TGTGCCAGCAACTCTGGGACAGGGATGAGGAATGAGCAGTTCTTC. V is TRBV7-8 and J is TRBJ2-1; 9 bases are shared with TRBD1. The CDR3 is made up of 15 amino acids. V lost 7 bases, J lost 7 bases, and 11 bases stayed unmatched. The germline V gene has CDR1 SGHVS and CDR2 FQNEAQ.

This sequence joins TRBV5-5 and TRBJ1-5, with D tentatively TRBD1 (5 bases). The CDR3 is 16 residues long. V was pared by 3 bases and J by 7 bases, with 20 bases between. Germline lookup yields CDR1 SGHKS and CDR2 YYEKEE (reference sequence). CDR3 amino acids: CASSSSGTPGGQPQHF. For the CDR3, the DNA is TGTGCCAGCAGCTCCTCCGGGACTCCTGGGGGACAGCCCCAGCATTTT.

The J gene is TRBJ1-1, the V gene TRBV27; D is possibly TRBD1 (6 bases). The germline V and J ends were trimmed by 3 bases and 6 bases, with 11 bases remaining between them. This CDR3 is 13 amino acids long. The germline V gene encodes CDR1 MNHEY and CDR2 SMNVEV (reference sequence). The CDR3 DNA sequence: TGTGCCAGCAGTTTCGCAGGGGCTGCTGAAGCTTTCTTT. Amino acids: CASSFAGAAEAFF.

The chain recombines TRBV6-2 or TRBV6-3 with TRBJ1-5, with 10 nucleotides matching TRBD1. CDR1 is MNHEY and CDR2 is SVGEGT in the germline V gene. This CDR3 spans 21 amino acids. Trimming at V came to 2 bases and at J to 3 bases, leaving 19 bases not matched to a gene. This CDR3 reads CASSYGPPGQGPIVDNQPQHF. The CDR3 DNA reads TGTGCCAGCAGTTACGGCCCCCCGGGACAGGGGCCTATAGTTGACAATCAGCCCCAGCATTTT.